The 3 T cell receptor beta chains below all came from one sample that was sequenced in a study of post-analysis software for immune sequencing data. The TCR beta cDNA libraries contained unique molecular identifiers. TCRdb re-derived calls from the PCR reads in MiXCR, one entry per CDR3 protein. Here the sample spans hundreds of thousands of distinct CDR3 sequences, 55% to 60% being singletons. Their specific antigens are unknown. The study's findings and limits: In patients, TRBV5-6, TRBV5-1 and TRBV20-1 belonged to five TRBV segments found more frequently than in controls.

Source material: blood. The receptors shown here come from a girl aged 2-9 years with multiple sclerosis.

The chain joins TRBV4-3 to TRBJ2-1; tentative D call: TRBD2 (6 bases). Germline V gene data show CDR1 as LGHNA and CDR2 as YSLEER. The CDR3 covers 13 residues. Deletions cut 10 bases from V and 9 bases from J, with 19 bases between. CDR3 sequence reads: CATTKPTSIEQFF. The CDR3 DNA sequence: TGCGCCACCACCAAACCTACTAGCATTGAGCAGTTCTTC.

The chain joins TRBV20-1 to TRBJ2-3, with TRBD2 matching over 9 bases. The germline gives CDR1 DFQATT, CDR2 SNEGSKA (reference sequence). The CDR3 length is 17 residues. V lost 6 bases and J lost 5; bases outside the gene matches: 18. DNA of the CDR3: TGCAGTGCCCCTGACACCATTGCGGGAGGGCCGGTAGATACGCAGTATTTT. The encoded protein is CSAPDTIAGGPVDTQYF.

There are many counts of this clonotype. This chain links TRBV6-1 with TRBJ2-5, with 12 bases aligning to TRBD2. Germline V gives CDR1 MNHNS, CDR2 SASEGT. The CDR3 totals 14 residues. Trimming at V came to 5 bases and at J to 3 bases, leaving 1 base not matched to a gene. CDR3 residues: CASSRLAGEETQYF. The CDR3 coding sequence is TGTGCCAGCAGTAGACTAGCGGGAGAAGAGACCCAGTACTTC.